Given below is one TCR beta chain in context. The target antigen is unknown. The PCR ran on 60 Vbeta and 13 Jbeta primers. The protocol was immunoSEQ multiplex PCR, while the TCRdb copy is restricted to in-frame clones and leaves out a portion. Seen in this sample are fewer than 150,000 clones; the ten most common clones hold 2.7%. This CDR3 spans 18 amino acids. CDR1 MDHEN and CDR2 SYDVKM come from the germline V gene. The V and J ends lost 6 bases and 2 bases respectively, with 26 bases between them. The data originate from a study of cytomegalovirus exposure and HLA in healthy donors. Regarding the study as a whole: Later, an analysis found that common viral pathogens appeared to be linked with several of the most significant clusters. The study labeled 180 or so TCR beta chains cytomegalovirus-associated.

The specimen was PBMCs. The origin of this receptor is a man aged 35 to 55 in good health and CMV-seronegative. The chain has TRBV28 and TRBJ2-7; D is possibly TRBD1 (6 bases). CDR3 amino acids: CASSLDFVGAHSTYEQYF. The CDR3 coding sequence is TGTGCCAGCAGCTTGGACTTCGTGGGGGCGCATTCGACCTACGAGCAGTACTTC.